This T cell receptor beta chain is from a study of blood T cell repertoires in COVID-19. Study details: T cells, B-cell-depleted T cells, or PBMCs provided the cDNA or gDNA that served as material.

This clone turned up a few times. The CDR3 totals 16 residues. Germline CDR1 reads MDHEN; CDR2 reads SYDVKM. V was shortened by 3 bases and J by 2 bases, with 14 bases between the two germline ends. In the source study's methods: Scientists estimated how many nucleated cells there were by amplifying reference gene primers. Assay: immunoSEQ multiplex PCR; the TCRdb copy retains only in-frame clones and omits some. V and J calls and clone size follow that table, whereas D and trimming were derived from the DNA. Among 200,000 or so clones listed, 85% were seen once. The V gene is TRBV28, the J gene TRBJ1-5, with a possible D match to TRBD1 (6 bases). The source is a man aged 55 to 70 with COVID-19, enrolled during active disease. What was sequenced was peripheral blood. The CDR3 is CASSLSQGFGNQPQHF. CDR3 DNA sequence: TGTGCCAGCAGTTTGAGCCAGGGGTTCGGCAATCAGCCCCAGCATTTT.